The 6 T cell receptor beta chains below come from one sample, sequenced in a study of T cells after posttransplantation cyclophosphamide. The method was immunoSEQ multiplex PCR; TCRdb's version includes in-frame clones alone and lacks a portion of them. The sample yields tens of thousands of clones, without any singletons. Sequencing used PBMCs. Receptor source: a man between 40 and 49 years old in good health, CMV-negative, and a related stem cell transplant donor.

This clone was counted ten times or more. CDR3 bases: TGTGCCAGCAGCCTGACAGGGATGGACACCGGGGAGCTGTTTTTT. It specifies CASSLTGMDTGELFF. V is TRBV7-9 and J is TRBJ2-2; 7 bases fit TRBD1. CDR1 and CDR2 from the germline V gene are SEHNR and FQNEAQ (reference sequence). This CDR3 has 15 residues. Trimming at V came to 5 bases and at J to 3 bases, leaving 6 bases not matched to a gene.

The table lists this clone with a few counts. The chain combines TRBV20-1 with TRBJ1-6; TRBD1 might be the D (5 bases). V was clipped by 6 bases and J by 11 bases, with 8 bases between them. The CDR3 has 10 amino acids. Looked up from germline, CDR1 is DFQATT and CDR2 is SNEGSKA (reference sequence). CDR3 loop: CSAGPPPLHF. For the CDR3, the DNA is TGCAGTGCGGGGCCGCCACCCCTCCACTTT.

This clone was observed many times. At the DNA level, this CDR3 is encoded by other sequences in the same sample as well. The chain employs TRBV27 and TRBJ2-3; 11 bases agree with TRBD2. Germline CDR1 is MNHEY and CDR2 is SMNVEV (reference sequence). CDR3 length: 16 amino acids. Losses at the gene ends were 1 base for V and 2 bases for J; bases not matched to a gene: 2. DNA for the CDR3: TGTGCCAGCAGTTTATTGACTAGCGGGAACACAGATACGCAGTATTTT. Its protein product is CASSLLTSGNTDTQYF.

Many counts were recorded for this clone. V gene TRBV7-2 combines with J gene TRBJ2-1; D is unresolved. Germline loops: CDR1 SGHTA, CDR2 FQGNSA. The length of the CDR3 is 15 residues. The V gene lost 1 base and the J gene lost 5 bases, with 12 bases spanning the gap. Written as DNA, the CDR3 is TGTGCCAGCAGCTTAGGGAGCCAGTCCCACAATGAGCAGTTCTTC. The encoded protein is CASSLGSQSHNEQFF.

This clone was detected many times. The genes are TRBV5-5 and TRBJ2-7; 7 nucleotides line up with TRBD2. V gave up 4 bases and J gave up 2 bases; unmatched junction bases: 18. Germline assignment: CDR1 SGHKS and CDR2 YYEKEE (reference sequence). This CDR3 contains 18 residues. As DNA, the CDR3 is TGTGCCAGCAGCCAAGGACTAGGAGGCCCCTTGATAACCTACGAGCAGTACTTC. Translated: CASSQGLGGPLITYEQYF.

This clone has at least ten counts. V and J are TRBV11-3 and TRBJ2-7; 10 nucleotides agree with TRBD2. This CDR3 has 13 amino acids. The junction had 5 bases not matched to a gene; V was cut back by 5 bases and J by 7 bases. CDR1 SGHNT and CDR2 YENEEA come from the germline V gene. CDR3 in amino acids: CASSTLAGTEQYF. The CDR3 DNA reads TGTGCCAGCAGCACACTAGCGGGGACGGAGCAGTACTTC.